Below, 5 T cell receptor beta chains from the same sample are listed, as sequenced in a study of CD8 T cells in ankylosing spondylitis. Each CDR3 protein is one row after TCRdb ran MiXCR on the 5' RACE reads. The table includes about 39,000 distinct CDR3 sequences, 10% to 13% detected once. Sequencing input: blood, either unsorted or a sorted T cell fraction (not recorded which). The receptor source for this set is a male donor with ankylosing spondylitis or in good health (not recorded which).

This clonotype occurred many times. This chain connects TRBV20-1 to TRBJ1-2; D gene uncertain. In germline, CDR1 is DFQATT, CDR2 SNEGSKA (reference sequence). This CDR3 region has 14 residues. The CDR3 reads CGTGPEAMDYGYTF. The CDR3 coding sequence is TGCGGTACTGGGCCCGAAGCGATGGACTATGGCTACACCTTC.

This clonotype showed up many times. The V and J genes are TRBV7-8 and TRBJ2-1; 11 positions match TRBD2. Germline V gene lookup returns CDR1 SGHVS and CDR2 FQNEAQ. V trimming: 1 base; J trimming: 4 bases; junction bases outside the gene matches: 9. The CDR3 totals 18 residues. Here the CDR3 reads CASSLVFGTSGAYNEQFF. The DNA for the CDR3 is TGTGCCAGCAGCTTAGTCTTCGGGACTAGCGGAGCTTACAATGAGCAGTTCTTC.

There are many counts of this clonotype. The chain uses TRBV5-1 and TRBJ2-5; D is undetermined. The V end was cut by 4 bases, the J end by 5 bases, with 12 bases between. CDR3 size: 13 residues. Germline V gives CDR1 SGHRS, CDR2 YFSETQ. The CDR3 region has the DNA TGCGCCAGCAGCCCCGACAAAGGGGAGACCCAGTACTTC. Translated: CASSPDKGETQYF.

In its sample, this clonotype was seen many times. The gene calls are TRBV29-1 and TRBJ1-1, with 7 bases fitting TRBD1. Germline V gives CDR1 SQVTM, CDR2 ANQGSEA. V lost 0 bases, J lost 8 bases, and 6 bases stayed unmatched. The CDR3 loop spans 13 amino acids. The CDR3 loop is CSVEDGGGQEAFF. The DNA for the CDR3 is TGCAGCGTTGAAGATGGCGGGGGACAGGAAGCTTTCTTT.

There are many counts of this clonotype. The rearrangement joins TRBV5-1 to TRBJ1-3; no firm D call. Germline CDR1 and CDR2: SGHRS and YFSETQ. This CDR3 has 17 amino acids. V gave up 4 bases and J gave up 0 bases, with 17 bases separating them. The DNA for the CDR3 is TGCGCCAGCAGCGAAAGTCGGGTCGGAGACTCTGGAAACACCATATATTTT. Protein product: CASSESRVGDSGNTIYF.